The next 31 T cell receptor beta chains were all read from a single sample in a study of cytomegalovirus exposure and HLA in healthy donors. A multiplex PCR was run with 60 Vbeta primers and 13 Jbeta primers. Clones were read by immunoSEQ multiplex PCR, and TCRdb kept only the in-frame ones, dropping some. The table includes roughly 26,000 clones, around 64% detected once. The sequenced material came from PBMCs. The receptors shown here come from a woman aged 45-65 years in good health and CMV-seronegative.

The CDR3 nucleotides read TGTGCCAGCACCGACACTAGCGGTTCCTACGAGCAGTACTTC. Protein product: CASTDTSGSYEQYF. The chain recombines TRBV6-6 with TRBJ2-7, with TRBD2 identical over 8 bases. The J segment lost 1 base and the V segment lost 7 bases, leaving 6 bases of the junction unmatched. The CDR3 covers 14 residues. CDR1 and CDR2 (germline): MNHNY, SVGAGI (reference sequence).

The CDR3 here is CASSEAQGNTIYF. CDR3 sequence (DNA): TGTGCCAGCAGTGAAGCCCAGGGAAACACCATATATTTT. The V call is TRBV6-1, the J call TRBJ1-3, with D unresolved. Per germline, CDR1 MNHNS and CDR2 SASEGT. Trimming pared 0 bases from V and 4 bases from J, leaving 4 bases between. The CDR3 consists of 13 residues.

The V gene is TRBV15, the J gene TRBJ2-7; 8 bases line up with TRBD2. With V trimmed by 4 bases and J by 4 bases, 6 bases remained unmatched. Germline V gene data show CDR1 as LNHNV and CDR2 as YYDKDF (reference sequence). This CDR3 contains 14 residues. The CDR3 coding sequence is TGTGCCACCAGCACCCGGACTAGCTGGTACGAGCAGTACTTC. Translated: CATSTRTSWYEQYF. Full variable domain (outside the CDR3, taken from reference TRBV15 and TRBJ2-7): DAMVIQNPRYQVTQFGKPVTLSCSQTLNHNVMYWYQQKSSQAPKLLFHYYDKDFNNEADTPDNFQSRRPNTSFCFLDIRSPGLGDTAMYLCATSTRTSWYEQYFGPGTRLTVT.

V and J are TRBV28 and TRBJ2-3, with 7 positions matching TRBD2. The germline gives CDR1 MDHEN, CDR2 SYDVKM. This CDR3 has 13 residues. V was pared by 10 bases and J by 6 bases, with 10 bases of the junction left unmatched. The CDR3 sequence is CAIQAGRRDTQYF. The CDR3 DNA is TGTGCCATTCAAGCGGGACGGCGTGATACGCAGTATTTT.

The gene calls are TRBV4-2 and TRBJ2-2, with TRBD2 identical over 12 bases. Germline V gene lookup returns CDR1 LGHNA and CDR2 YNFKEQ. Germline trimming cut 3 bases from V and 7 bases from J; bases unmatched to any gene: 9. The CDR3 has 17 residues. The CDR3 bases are TGTGCCAGCAGCCAGGGACTAGCGGGTTTACGGCACGGGGAGCTGTTTTTT. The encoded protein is CASSQGLAGLRHGELFF.

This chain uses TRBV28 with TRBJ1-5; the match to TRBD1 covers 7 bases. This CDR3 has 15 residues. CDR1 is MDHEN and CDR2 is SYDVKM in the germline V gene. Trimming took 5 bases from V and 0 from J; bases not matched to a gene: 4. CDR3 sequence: CASSTTGDSNQPQHF. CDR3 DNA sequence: TGTGCCAGCAGTACTACAGGGGATAGCAATCAGCCCCAGCATTTT.

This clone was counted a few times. In nucleotides, the CDR3 is TGTGCCAGCAGCGCAGGCAGGGGCTATGGCTACACCTTC. It is translated as CASSAGRGYGYTF. This chain uses TRBV13 with TRBJ1-2; a possible D gene is TRBD1 (6 bases). Germline V lookup: CDR1 PRHDT, CDR2 FYEKMQ (reference sequence). CDR3 size: 13 residues. With 5 bases removed from V and 4 bases from J, the gap between germline ends came to 11 bases.

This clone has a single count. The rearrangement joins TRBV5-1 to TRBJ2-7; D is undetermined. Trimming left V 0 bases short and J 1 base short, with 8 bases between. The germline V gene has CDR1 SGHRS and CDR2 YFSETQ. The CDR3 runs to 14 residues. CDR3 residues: CASSLGAQSYEQYF. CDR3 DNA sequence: TGCGCCAGCAGCTTGGGTGCACAATCCTACGAGCAGTACTTC.

CDR3 in amino acids: CASSPREDRRLFGYTF. CDR3 sequence (DNA): TGTGCCAGCAGCCCTAGAGAGGACAGGAGACTCTTTGGCTACACCTTC. This chain joins TRBV7-2 and TRBJ1-2, with 7 nucleotides matching TRBD1. The CDR3 consists of 16 residues. Trimming removed 5 bases from V and 7 bases from J; junction bases left unmatched: 16. In germline, CDR1 is SGHTA, CDR2 FQGNSA.

CDR3 sequence (DNA): TGCGCCAGCGGGACTAGCGGGGGCAAGGGGCAGTTCTTC. Translating it yields CASGTSGGKGQFF. The chain employs TRBV10-1 and TRBJ2-1; TRBD2 matches at 14 bases. Losses at the gene ends were 8 bases for V and 12 bases for J; bases not matched to a gene: 6. CDR3 size: 13 residues. CDR1 is WNHNN, CDR2 SYGVQD, per germline (reference sequence).

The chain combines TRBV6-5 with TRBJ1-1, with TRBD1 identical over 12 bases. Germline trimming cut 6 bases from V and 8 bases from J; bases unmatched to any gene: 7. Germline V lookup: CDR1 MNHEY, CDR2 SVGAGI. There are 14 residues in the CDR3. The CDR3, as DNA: TGTGCCAGCAGGGGGACAGGGGGCCCATCCGAAGCTTTCTTT. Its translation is CASRGTGGPSEAFF.

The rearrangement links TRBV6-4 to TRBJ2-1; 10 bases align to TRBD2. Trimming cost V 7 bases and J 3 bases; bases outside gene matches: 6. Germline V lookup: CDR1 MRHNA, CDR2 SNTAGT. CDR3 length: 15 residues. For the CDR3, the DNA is TGTGCCAGCATCTGGGAGCGGGAGGGCTACAATGAGCAGTTCTTC. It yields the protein CASIWEREGYNEQFF.

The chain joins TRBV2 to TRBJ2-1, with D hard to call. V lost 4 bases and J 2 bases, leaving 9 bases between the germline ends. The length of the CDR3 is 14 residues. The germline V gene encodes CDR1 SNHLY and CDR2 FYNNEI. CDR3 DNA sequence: TGTGCCAGCAGTGTATCGAACACCTACAATGAGCAGTTCTTC. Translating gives CASSVSNTYNEQFF.

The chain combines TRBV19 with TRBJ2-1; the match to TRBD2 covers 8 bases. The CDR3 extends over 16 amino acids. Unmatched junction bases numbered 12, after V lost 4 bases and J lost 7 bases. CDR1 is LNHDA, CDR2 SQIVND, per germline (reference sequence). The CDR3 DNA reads TGTGCCAGTAGTAAGGGGGGGACTAGAGTGTGGAATGAGCAGTTCTTC. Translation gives CASSKGGTRVWNEQFF. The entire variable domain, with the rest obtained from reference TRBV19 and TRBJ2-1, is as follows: DGGITQSPKYLFRKEGQNVTLSCEQNLNHDAMYWYRQDPGQGLRLIYYSQIVNDFQKGDIAEGYSVSREKKESFPLTVTSAQKNPTAFYLCASSKGGTRVWNEQFFGPGTRLTVL.

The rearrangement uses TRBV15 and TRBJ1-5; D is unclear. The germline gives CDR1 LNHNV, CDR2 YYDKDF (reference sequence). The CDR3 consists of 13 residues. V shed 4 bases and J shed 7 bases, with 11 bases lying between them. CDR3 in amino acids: CATSTVYLQPQHF. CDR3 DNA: TGTGCCACCAGCACAGTTTATTTGCAGCCCCAGCATTTT.

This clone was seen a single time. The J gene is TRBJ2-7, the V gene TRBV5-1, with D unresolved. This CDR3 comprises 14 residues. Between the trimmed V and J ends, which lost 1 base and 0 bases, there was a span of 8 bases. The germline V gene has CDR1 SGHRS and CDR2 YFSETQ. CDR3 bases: TGCGCCAGCAGCTTGAAATCCCACTCCTACGAGCAGTACTTC. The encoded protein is CASSLKSHSYEQYF.

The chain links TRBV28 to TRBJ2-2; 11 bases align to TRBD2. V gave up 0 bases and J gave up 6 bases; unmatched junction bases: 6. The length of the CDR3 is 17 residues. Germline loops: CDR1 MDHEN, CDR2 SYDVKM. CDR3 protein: CASSLWRLAGGPGELFF. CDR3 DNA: TGTGCCAGCAGTTTATGGCGTCTAGCGGGAGGCCCCGGGGAGCTGTTTTTT.

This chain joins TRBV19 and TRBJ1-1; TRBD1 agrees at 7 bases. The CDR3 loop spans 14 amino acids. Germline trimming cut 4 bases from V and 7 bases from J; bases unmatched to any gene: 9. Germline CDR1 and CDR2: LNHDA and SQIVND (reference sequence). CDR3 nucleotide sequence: TGTGCCAGTAGTAGCGTATACCGGGACAGTGAAGCTTTCTTT. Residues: CASSSVYRDSEAFF.

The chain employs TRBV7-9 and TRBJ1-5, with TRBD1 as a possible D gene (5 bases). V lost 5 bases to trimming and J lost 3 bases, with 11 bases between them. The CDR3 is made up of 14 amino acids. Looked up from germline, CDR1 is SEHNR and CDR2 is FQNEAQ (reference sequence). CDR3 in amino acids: CASSQGHDNQPQHF. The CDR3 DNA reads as TGTGCCAGCAGCCAAGGACACGACAATCAGCCCCAGCATTTT.

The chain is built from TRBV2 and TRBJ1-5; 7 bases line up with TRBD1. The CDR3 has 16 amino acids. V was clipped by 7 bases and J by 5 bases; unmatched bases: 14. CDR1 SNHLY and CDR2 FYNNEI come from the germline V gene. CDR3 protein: CASNSLPGQIDQPQHF. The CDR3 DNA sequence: TGTGCCAGCAATTCTCTACCGGGACAGATAGATCAGCCCCAGCATTTT.

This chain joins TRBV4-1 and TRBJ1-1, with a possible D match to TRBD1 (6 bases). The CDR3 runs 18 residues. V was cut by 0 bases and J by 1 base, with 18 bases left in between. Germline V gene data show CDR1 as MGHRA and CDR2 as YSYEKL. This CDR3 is CASSQDGGRGIGNTEAFF. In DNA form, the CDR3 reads TGCGCCAGCAGCCAAGATGGGGGCCGGGGTATCGGGAACACTGAAGCTTTCTTT.

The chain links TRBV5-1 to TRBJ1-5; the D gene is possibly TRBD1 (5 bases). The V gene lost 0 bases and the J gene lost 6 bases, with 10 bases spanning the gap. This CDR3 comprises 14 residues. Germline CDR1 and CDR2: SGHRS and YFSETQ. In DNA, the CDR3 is TGCGCCAGCAGCTTGGACCAGGGAGGTCAGCCCCAGCATTTT. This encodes CASSLDQGGQPQHF.

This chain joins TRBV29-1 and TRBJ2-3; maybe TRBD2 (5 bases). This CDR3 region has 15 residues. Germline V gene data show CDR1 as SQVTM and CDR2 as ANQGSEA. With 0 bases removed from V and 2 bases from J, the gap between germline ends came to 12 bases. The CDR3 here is CSVEDVVGNTDTQYF. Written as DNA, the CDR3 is TGCAGCGTTGAAGATGTGGTCGGGAACACAGATACGCAGTATTTT.

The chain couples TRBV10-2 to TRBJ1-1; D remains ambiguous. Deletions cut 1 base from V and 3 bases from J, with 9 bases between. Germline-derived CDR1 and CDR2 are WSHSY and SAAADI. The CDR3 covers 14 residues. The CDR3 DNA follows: TGCGCCAGCAGTGAGTGGTTACTTGACACTGAAGCTTTCTTT. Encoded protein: CASSEWLLDTEAFF.

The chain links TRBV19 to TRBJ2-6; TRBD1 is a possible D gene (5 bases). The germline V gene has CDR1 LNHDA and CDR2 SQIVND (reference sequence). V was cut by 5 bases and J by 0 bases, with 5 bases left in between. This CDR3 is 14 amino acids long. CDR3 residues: CASSQGSGANVLTF. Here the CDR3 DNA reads TGTGCCAGTAGTCAGGGCTCTGGGGCCAACGTCCTGACTTTC.

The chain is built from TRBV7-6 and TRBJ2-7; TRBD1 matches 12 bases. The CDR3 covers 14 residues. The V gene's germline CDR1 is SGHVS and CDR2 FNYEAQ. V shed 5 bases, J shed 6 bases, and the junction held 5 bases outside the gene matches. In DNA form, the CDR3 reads TGTGCCAGCAGCCCCGGGACAGGGGGCGCCGAGCAGTACTTC. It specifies CASSPGTGGAEQYF.

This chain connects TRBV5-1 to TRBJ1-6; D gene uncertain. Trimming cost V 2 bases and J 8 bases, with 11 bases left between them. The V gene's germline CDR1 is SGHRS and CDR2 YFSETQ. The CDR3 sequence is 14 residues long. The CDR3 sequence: CASSFKLVDSPLHF. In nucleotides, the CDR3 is TGCGCCAGCAGCTTTAAGCTGGTGGATTCACCCCTCCACTTT.

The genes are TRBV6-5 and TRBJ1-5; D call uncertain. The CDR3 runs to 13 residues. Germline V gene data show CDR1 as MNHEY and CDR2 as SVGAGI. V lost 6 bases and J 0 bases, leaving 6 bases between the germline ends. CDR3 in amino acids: CASRAYSNQPQHF. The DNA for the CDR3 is TGTGCCAGCAGAGCCTATAGCAATCAGCCCCAGCATTTT.

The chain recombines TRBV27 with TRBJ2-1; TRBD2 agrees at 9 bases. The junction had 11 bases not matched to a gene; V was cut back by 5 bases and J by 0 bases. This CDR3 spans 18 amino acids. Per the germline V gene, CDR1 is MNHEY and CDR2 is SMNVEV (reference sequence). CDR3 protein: CASSLREGRFVSYNEQFF. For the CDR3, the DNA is TGTGCCAGCAGTCTGCGGGAGGGCCGCTTCGTCTCCTACAATGAGCAGTTCTTC.

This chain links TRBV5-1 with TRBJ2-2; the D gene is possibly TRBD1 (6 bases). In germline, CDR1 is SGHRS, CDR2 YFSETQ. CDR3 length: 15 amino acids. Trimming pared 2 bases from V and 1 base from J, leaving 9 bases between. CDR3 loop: CASSLTQGNTGELFF. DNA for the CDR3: TGCGCCAGCAGCTTAACACAGGGGAACACCGGGGAGCTGTTTTTT.

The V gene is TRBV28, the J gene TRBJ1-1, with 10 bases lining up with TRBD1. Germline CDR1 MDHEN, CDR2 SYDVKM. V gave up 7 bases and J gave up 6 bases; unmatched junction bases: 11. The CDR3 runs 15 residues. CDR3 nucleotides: TGTGCCAGCACCATCTCATCGACAGGGGGCGCTGAAGCTTTCTTT. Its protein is CASTISSTGGAEAFF.